This record covers a single T cell receptor beta chain. Libraries were prepared by immunoSEQ multiplex PCR; TCRdb keeps only in-frame clonotypes and omits some of them. The top ten clones hold around 1.5% of a sample with under 110,000 clones, approximately 86% of them seen once. These data belong to a study of T cell responses to AZD1222 COVID-19 vaccine. In the study overall: Second-dose schedules of about 4 or about 12 weeks were combined.

The CDR3 spans 12 residues. V lost 4 bases and J 16 bases, leaving 17 bases between the germline ends. Germline V gene sequence: CDR1 SGHTA, CDR2 FQGNSA. The chain links TRBV7-2 to TRBJ1-5; TRBD1 might be the D (5 bases). Sequencing was performed on peripheral blood, taken on day 0 of AZD1222 vaccination. This sequence was found in an adult in good health. The CDR3 spells CASSSMGGPSHF. The CDR3 nucleotides are TGTGCCAGCAGCTCAATGGGGGGACCTAGCCATTTT. The full variable domain, rest sourced from reference TRBV7-2 and TRBJ1-5, is GAGVSQSPSNKVTEKGKDVELRCDPISGHTALYWYRQSLGQGLEFLIYFQGNSAPDKSGLPSDRFSAERTGGSVSTLTIQRTQQEDSAVYLCASSSMGGPSHFGDGTRLSIL.